Reported below is one T cell receptor (beta chain). Its target is not known. This may stem from a read error, because a much larger clone lies one nucleotide away. This specimen comes from a study of T cell repertoires in cytomegalovirus infection. Study in general: Public TCR beta signatures marked donors with CMV infection and the matching HLA. General study findings and limits: Of the TCR beta families, the public ones yielded a cumulative frequency that identified carriers of CMV plus the relevant HLA. CMV-specific TCR beta clonotypes restricted by HLA-C were the ones dominating the ex vivo response.

TCRdb reprocessed the reads with MiXCR, giving one entry per CDR3 protein. The profile shows 100,000 or so distinct CDR3 sequences, around a quarter of them singletons. CDR3 length: 16 amino acids. CDR1 and CDR2 (germline): MGHDK, SYGVNS. The TCR comes from a human donor in good health (CMV status not recorded). Some clones in this sample may be carry-over from other donors' samples. The sequenced sample was CD8+ T cells from PBMCs. The rearrangement uses TRBV25-1 and TRBJ2-1; 9 nucleotides line up with TRBD2. CDR3 loop: CASSEWGTSYHNGQFF. CDR3 in DNA: TGTGCCAGCAGTGAATGGGGGACTAGCTACCACAATGGGCAGTTCTTC.